A single sample gave rise to the 23 T cell receptor beta chains below, sequenced in a study of PD-1 blockade in classical Hodgkin lymphoma. Time point defined: cycle 4 day 1 (C4D1), after 6 weeks of nivolumab. There was relapse after autologous stem cell transplantation in every patient, and there was variation in brentuximab vedotin exposure. Purified CD4+ T cells were obtained from thawed PBMCs through magnetic negative selection. The method was immunoSEQ multiplex PCR; TCRdb's version includes in-frame clones alone and lacks a portion of them. Of fewer than 35,000 clones listed, about 93% are singletons. The sample was CD4+ T cells from blood, taken before the fourth cycle of nivolumab. The receptors come from a human donor with classical Hodgkin lymphoma.

The rearrangement links TRBV4-1 to TRBJ2-2; tentatively, D is TRBD2 (6 bases). CDR1 MGHRA and CDR2 YSYEKL come from the germline V gene. Trimming removed 4 bases at V and 5 bases at J, with 8 bases between. This CDR3 region has 13 residues. The CDR3 region has the DNA TGCGCCAGCAGCCGAAGCGGGACCGGGGAGCTGTTTTTT. This translates into CASSRSGTGELFF.

This sequence joins TRBV19 and TRBJ2-7, with D possibly matching TRBD1 (5 bases). The V end lost 7 bases, the J end lost 3 bases, and 7 bases lay between the germline ends. Germline values: CDR1 LNHDA, CDR2 SQIVND (reference sequence). The CDR3 extends over 11 amino acids. CDR3 in amino acids: CASTQGYEQYF. The CDR3 bases are TGTGCCAGTACGCAGGGCTACGAGCAGTACTTC.

On this clone itself: The junction does not match germline at one end; this may be a read error. The gene calls are TRBV25-1 and TRBJ1-2, with D hard to call. Germline CDR1 is MGHDK and CDR2 is SYGVNS. The CDR3 is 11 amino acids. In DNA, the CDR3 is TGTGCCAGCAGTGAAATGAAGGAACCGGTCTTC. It is translated as CASSEMKEPVF.

The chain employs TRBV5-1 and TRBJ2-5, with D unclear. CDR3 size: 13 residues. Germline V gene sequence: CDR1 SGHRS, CDR2 YFSETQ. V lost 5 bases and J 5 bases, leaving 13 bases between the germline ends. CDR3 nucleotides: TGCGCCAGCAGTTCAGCCACCGGGGAGACCCAGTACTTC. This codes for CASSSATGETQYF.

This clone was observed a few times. The V and J genes are TRBV7-9 and TRBJ2-3; D ambiguous. The length of the CDR3 is 12 residues. Trimming cost V 8 bases and J 4 bases, with 10 bases left between them. CDR1 is SEHNR, CDR2 FQNEAQ, per germline (reference sequence). The CDR3 protein is CASSPFADTQYF. CDR3 nucleotide sequence: TGTGCCAGCTCGCCCTTCGCAGATACGCAGTATTTT.

This chain joins TRBV29-1 and TRBJ1-2; D unclear. CDR1 and CDR2 (germline): SQVTM, ANQGSEA. Trimming removed 1 base from V and 8 bases from J, with 5 bases in between. This CDR3 region has 10 residues. In nucleotides, the CDR3 is TGCAGCGTTGAAGGCCGGGGCTACACCTTC. Its protein product is CSVEGRGYTF. Filled out from reference TRBV29-1 and TRBJ1-2, the complete variable domain reads SAVISQKPSRDICQRGTSLTIQCQVDSQVTMMFWYRQQPGQSLTLIATANQGSEATYESGFVIDKFPISRPNLTFSTLTVSNMSPEDSSIYLCSVEGRGYTFGSGTRLTVV.

The rearrangement uses TRBV25-1 and TRBJ2-1; 11 nucleotides align to TRBD1. Germline V gene lookup returns CDR1 MGHDK and CDR2 SYGVNS. V dropped 6 bases and J dropped 3; count of bases not matched to a gene: 1. The CDR3 extends over 14 amino acids. Here the CDR3 DNA reads TGTGCCAGCAGGGGGACAGGGGGCTACAATGAGCAGTTCTTC. Residues: CASRGTGGYNEQFF.

This clone showed up just once. The genes are TRBV19 and TRBJ2-3, with TRBD2 identical over 7 bases. This CDR3 region has 13 residues. CDR1 and CDR2 (germline): LNHDA, SQIVND (reference sequence). The trim removed 7 bases at V and 5 bases at J, leaving 6 bases unmatched. The CDR3 is CASNAGVGDTQYF. CDR3 nucleotides: TGTGCCAGTAACGCGGGAGTGGGAGATACGCAGTATTTT.

The chain recombines TRBV2 with TRBJ1-5; no clear D. Per germline, CDR1 SNHLY and CDR2 FYNNEI. The CDR3 consists of 14 residues. The V and J ends lost 7 bases and 5 bases respectively, with 15 bases between them. The CDR3 region is CASTNTDGYQPQHF. DNA of the CDR3: TGTGCCAGCACTAATACGGACGGGTATCAGCCCCAGCATTTT.

This chain connects TRBV5-1 to TRBJ2-3; possible D gene TRBD2, 6 bases. Trimming removed 7 bases from V and 4 bases from J, with 19 bases in between. CDR1 SGHRS and CDR2 YFSETQ come from the germline V gene. This CDR3 has 15 amino acids. The CDR3 here is CASAIQGSGSDTQYF. CDR3 DNA: TGCGCCAGCGCCATACAAGGGAGCGGGTCAGATACGCAGTATTTT. Using reference TRBV5-1 and TRBJ2-3 for the parts outside the CDR3, the full variable domain is KAGVTQTPRYLIKTRGQQVTLSCSPISGHRSVSWYQQTPGQGLQFLFEYFSETQRNKGNFPGRFSGRQFSNSRSEMNVSTLELGDSALYLCASAIQGSGSDTQYFGPGTRLTVL.

The V and J genes are TRBV5-1 and TRBJ2-3; 7 bases match TRBD1. CDR1 SGHRS and CDR2 YFSETQ come from the germline V gene. CDR3 size: 15 residues. Trimming cost V 2 bases and J 1 base; bases outside gene matches: 4. CDR3 amino acids: CASSFSGTGTDTQYF. CDR3 nucleotides: TGCGCCAGCAGCTTTTCCGGGACAGGCACAGATACGCAGTATTTT.

This clone was detected only once. This chain joins TRBV5-1 and TRBJ2-3, with TRBD1 matching 8 bases. This CDR3 is 15 amino acids long. Germline assignment: CDR1 SGHRS and CDR2 YFSETQ. V lost 6 bases, J lost 3 bases, and 9 bases stayed unmatched. The CDR3 loop reads CASKDRGTRTDTQYF. The DNA of the CDR3 is TGCGCCAGCAAAGACAGGGGTACGAGAACAGATACGCAGTATTTT.

The chain is built from TRBV2 and TRBJ1-2; D not certain. The CDR3 covers 13 residues. The germline gives CDR1 SNHLY, CDR2 FYNNEI. Trimming took off 7 bases at V and 2 bases at J, with 11 bases between the two ends. CDR3 region: CASTEVGNYGYTF. The CDR3, as DNA: TGTGCCAGCACCGAGGTTGGGAACTATGGCTACACCTTC.

This clone occurred once. The CDR3 loop is CASSLEKVGTEAFF. In nucleotides, the CDR3 is TGTGCCAGCAGCTTGGAAAAGGTGGGCACTGAAGCTTTCTTT. The V gene is TRBV5-8, the J gene TRBJ1-1; D is ambiguous. The germline V and J ends were trimmed by 0 bases and 4 bases, with 10 bases remaining between them. CDR3 length equals 14 residues. Germline loops: CDR1 SGHTS, CDR2 YDEGEE.

This clone was recorded once. The chain carries TRBV28 and TRBJ2-3; D remains unclear. Germline V gene lookup returns CDR1 MDHEN and CDR2 SYDVKM. Deletions cut 5 bases from V and 2 bases from J, with 11 bases between. The CDR3 has 14 amino acids. The CDR3 bases are TGTGCCAGCAGTATCCAGCAGCACACAGATACGCAGTATTTT. Its protein product is CASSIQQHTDTQYF.

The V gene is TRBV27, the J gene TRBJ2-5; TRBD1 matches 12 bases. Trimming at V came to 5 bases and at J to 6 bases, leaving 25 bases not matched to a gene. Per germline, CDR1 MNHEY and CDR2 SMNVEV (reference sequence). The CDR3 is 21 amino acids. The CDR3 coding sequence is TGTGCCAGCAGTCCTCCCTCCGGGGGACAGGGGGCTCTCAGGTCGTCGCAGACCCAGTACTTC. Its protein product is CASSPPSGGQGALRSSQTQYF.

In its sample, this clone was seen a few times. The rearrangement links TRBV30 to TRBJ1-2; no clear D gene. CDR3 length: 13 amino acids. Trimming left V 2 bases short and J 3 bases short, with 10 bases between. Germline V gene lookup returns CDR1 GTSNPN and CDR2 SVGIG (reference sequence). CDR3 DNA: TGTGCCTGGAGTTTGGGTTTCGACTATGGCTACACCTTC. Protein: CAWSLGFDYGYTF.

The chain combines TRBV5-8 with TRBJ1-4; 7 nucleotides match TRBD1. V shed 0 bases, J shed 4 bases, and the junction held 6 bases outside the gene matches. The CDR3 has 16 residues. Germline V gives CDR1 SGHTS, CDR2 YDEGEE. In DNA form, the CDR3 reads TGTGCCAGCAGCTTGGGAACGGGACAGTATAATGAAAAACTGTTTTTT. Translated: CASSLGTGQYNEKLFF.

The V call is TRBV9, the J call TRBJ1-5; possible D gene TRBD1, 5 bases. The CDR3 totals 15 residues. The V end was cut by 1 base, the J end by 2 bases, with 10 bases between. Germline loops: CDR1 SGDLS, CDR2 YYNGEE. The CDR3 region is CASSVSGDGNQPQHF. CDR3 in DNA: TGTGCCAGCAGCGTAAGCGGGGACGGCAATCAGCCCCAGCATTTT.

The J gene is TRBJ1-2, the V gene TRBV19, with D possibly TRBD1 on 5 matching bases. The V gene's germline CDR1 is LNHDA and CDR2 SQIVND (reference sequence). The CDR3 is 15 amino acids. Trimming cost V 3 bases and J 4 bases, with 15 bases left between them. CDR3 loop: CASSIETVRSYGYTF. The CDR3 nucleotides read TGTGCCAGTAGTATCGAGACAGTGCGAAGCTATGGCTACACCTTC.

CDR3 sequence reads: CASSLGVAGDNEQFF. In DNA form, the CDR3 reads TGTGCCAGCAGCCTCGGGGTAGCGGGAGACAATGAGCAGTTCTTC. The V and J genes are TRBV7-3 and TRBJ2-1; the match to TRBD2 covers 9 bases. Per the germline V gene, CDR1 is SGHTA and CDR2 is FQGTGA. J was trimmed by 5 bases and V by 5 bases; bases with no gene match: 7. The CDR3 extends over 15 amino acids.

The chain combines TRBV28 with TRBJ1-4; TRBD1 agrees at 8 bases. The CDR3 runs to 14 residues. V shed 2 bases and J 8 bases; nucleotides not matched to a gene: 4. Germline V lookup: CDR1 MDHEN, CDR2 SYDVKM. CDR3 DNA sequence: TGTGCCAGCAGTTTACAGGGGGCGCGGGAAAAACTGTTTTTT. This encodes CASSLQGAREKLFF.

CDR3 region: CASSLPSGVLGAFF. CDR3 sequence (DNA): TGTGCCAGCAGCTTGCCTTCAGGGGTCCTCGGAGCTTTCTTT. J is TRBJ1-1 and V is TRBV5-6; possible D gene TRBD1, 6 bases. Trimming took off 1 base at V and 10 bases at J, with 17 bases between the two ends. CDR1 is SGHDT, CDR2 YYEEEE, per germline. This CDR3 has 14 residues.